This T cell receptor beta chain was documented in a study of cytomegalovirus exposure and HLA in healthy donors. Study overall: An earlier analysis identified 95 million to 120 million unique TCR beta sequences in 150 million to 200 million T cells. General study points: A later analysis revealed that TCR association rates differed between HLA loci, peaking at DRB1 and bottoming out at HLA-C. It emerged from a later analysis that several of the most significant clusters appeared to be linked to common viral pathogens. Most TCR beta V segments were productive about 87% or about 30% of the time in an earlier analysis.

Primers: 60 Vbeta forward and 13 Jbeta reverse. Profiled with immunoSEQ multiplex PCR; TCRdb holds only in-frame clones, not every one. Of around 180,000 clones listed, around 83% are singletons. The CDR3 loop spans 16 amino acids. Germline V CDR1 and CDR2: SGHNT, YYREEE (reference sequence). V lost 4 bases to trimming and J lost 6 bases; unmatched junction nucleotides: 6. With regard to this clone: Its matching antigen is unknown.

The sequenced sample was PBMCs. This TCR was sampled from a girl aged 2-10 years in good health and CMV-seropositive. This chain connects TRBV5-4 to TRBJ2-1; 14 bases map to TRBD2. CDR3 residues: CASSSLGLAGGNEQFF. CDR3 in DNA: TGTGCCAGCAGCAGCCTCGGACTAGCGGGAGGCAATGAGCAGTTCTTC.